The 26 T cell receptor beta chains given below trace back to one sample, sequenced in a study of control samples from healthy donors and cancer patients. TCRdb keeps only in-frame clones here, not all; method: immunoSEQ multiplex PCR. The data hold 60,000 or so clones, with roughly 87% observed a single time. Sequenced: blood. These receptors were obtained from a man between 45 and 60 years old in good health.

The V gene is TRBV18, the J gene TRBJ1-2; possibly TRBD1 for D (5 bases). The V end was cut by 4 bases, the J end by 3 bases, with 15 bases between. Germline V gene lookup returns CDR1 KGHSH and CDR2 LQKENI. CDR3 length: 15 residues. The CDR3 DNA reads TGTGCCAGCTCACTGGGGACCCTAGATCACTATGGCTACACCTTC. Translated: CASSLGTLDHYGYTF.

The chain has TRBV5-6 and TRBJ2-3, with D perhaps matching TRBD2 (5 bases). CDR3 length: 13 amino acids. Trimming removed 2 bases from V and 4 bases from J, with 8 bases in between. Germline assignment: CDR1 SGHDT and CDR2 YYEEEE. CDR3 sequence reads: CASSFPRADTQYF. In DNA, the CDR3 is TGTGCCAGCAGCTTCCCGAGGGCAGATACGCAGTATTTT.

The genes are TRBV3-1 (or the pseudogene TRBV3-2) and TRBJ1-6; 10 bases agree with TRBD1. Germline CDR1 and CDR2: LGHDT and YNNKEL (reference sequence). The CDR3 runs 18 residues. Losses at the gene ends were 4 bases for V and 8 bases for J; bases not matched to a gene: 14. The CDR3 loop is CASSRAKLGQGEYSPLHF. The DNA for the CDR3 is TGTGCCAGCAGCCGAGCAAAACTCGGACAGGGGGAATATTCACCCCTCCACTTT.

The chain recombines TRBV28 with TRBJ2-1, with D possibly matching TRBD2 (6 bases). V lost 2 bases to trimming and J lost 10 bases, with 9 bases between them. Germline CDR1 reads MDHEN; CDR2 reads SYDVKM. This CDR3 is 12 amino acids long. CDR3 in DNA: TGTGCCAGCAGTTTAAATCGGGGGGAGCAGTTCTTC. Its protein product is CASSLNRGEQFF.

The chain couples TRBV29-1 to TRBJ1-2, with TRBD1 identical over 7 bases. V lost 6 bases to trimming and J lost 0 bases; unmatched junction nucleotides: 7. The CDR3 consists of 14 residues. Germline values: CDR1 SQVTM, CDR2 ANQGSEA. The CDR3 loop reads CSVKTGTANYGYTF. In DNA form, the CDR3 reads TGCAGCGTGAAAACCGGGACAGCTAACTATGGCTACACCTTC. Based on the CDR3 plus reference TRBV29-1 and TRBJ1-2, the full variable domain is SAVISQKPSRDICQRGTSLTIQCQVDSQVTMMFWYRQQPGQSLTLIATANQGSEATYESGFVIDKFPISRPNLTFSTLTVSNMSPEDSSIYLCSVKTGTANYGYTFGSGTRLTVV.

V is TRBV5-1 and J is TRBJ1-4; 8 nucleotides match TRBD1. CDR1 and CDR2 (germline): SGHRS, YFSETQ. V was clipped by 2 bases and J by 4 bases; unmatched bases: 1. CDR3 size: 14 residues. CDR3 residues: CASSLQGVNEKLFF. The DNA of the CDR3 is TGCGCCAGCAGCTTACAGGGGGTTAATGAAAAACTGTTTTTT.

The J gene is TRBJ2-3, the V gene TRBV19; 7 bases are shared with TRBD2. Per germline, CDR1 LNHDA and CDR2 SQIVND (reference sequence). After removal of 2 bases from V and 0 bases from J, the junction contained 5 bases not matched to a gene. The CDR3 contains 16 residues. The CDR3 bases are TGTGCCAGTAGTATATGGGGAGGGGCTAGCACAGATACGCAGTATTTT. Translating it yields CASSIWGGASTDTQYF.

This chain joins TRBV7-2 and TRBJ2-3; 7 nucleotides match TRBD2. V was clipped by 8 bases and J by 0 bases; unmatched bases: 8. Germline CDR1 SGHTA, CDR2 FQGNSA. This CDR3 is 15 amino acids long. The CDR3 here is CASAWEGRSTDTQYF. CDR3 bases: TGTGCCAGCGCTTGGGAGGGCCGGAGCACAGATACGCAGTATTTT. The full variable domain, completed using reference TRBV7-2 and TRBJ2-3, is GAGVSQSPSNKVTEKGKDVELRCDPISGHTALYWYRQSLGQGLEFLIYFQGNSAPDKSGLPSDRFSAERTGGSVSTLTIQRTQQEDSAVYLCASAWEGRSTDTQYFGPGTRLTVL.

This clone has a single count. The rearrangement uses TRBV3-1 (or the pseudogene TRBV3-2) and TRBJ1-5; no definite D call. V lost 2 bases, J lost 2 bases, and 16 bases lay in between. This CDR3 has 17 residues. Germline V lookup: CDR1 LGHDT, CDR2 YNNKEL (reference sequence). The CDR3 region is CASSQRPNPPGNQPQHF. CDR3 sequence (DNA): TGTGCCAGCAGCCAACGACCCAACCCGCCGGGCAATCAGCCCCAGCATTTT.

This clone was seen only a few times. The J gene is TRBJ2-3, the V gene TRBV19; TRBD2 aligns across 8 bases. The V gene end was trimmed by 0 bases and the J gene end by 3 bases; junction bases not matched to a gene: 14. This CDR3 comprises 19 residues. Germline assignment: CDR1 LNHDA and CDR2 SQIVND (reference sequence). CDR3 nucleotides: TGTGCCAGTAGTATAGATCTTCCAACACTAGCGGCGGGAACAGATACGCAGTATTTT. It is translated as CASSIDLPTLAAGTDTQYF.

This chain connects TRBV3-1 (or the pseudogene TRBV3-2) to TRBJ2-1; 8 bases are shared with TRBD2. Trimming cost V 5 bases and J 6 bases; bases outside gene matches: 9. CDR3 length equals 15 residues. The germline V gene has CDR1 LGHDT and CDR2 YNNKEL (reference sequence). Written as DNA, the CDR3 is TGTGCCAGCAGCAAACCCGGGACTAGAGGCAATGAGCAGTTCTTC. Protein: CASSKPGTRGNEQFF.

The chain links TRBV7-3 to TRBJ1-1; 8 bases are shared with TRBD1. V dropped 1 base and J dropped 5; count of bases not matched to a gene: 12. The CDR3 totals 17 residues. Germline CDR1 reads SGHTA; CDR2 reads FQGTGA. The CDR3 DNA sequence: TGTGCCAGCAGCTTAAAGCCACAGGGGGTTTGGGGAACTGAAGCTTTCTTT. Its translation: CASSLKPQGVWGTEAFF.

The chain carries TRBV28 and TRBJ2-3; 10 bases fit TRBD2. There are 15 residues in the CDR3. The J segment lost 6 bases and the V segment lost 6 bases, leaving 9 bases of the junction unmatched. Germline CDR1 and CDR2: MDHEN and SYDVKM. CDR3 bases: TGTGCCAGCAGCCCTGGGATAGCGGGAGGCGATACGCAGTATTTT. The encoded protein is CASSPGIAGGDTQYF.

The CDR3 region is CASFSGGTEAFF. In DNA, the CDR3 is TGTGCCAGCTTTTCAGGGGGCACTGAAGCTTTCTTT. The gene calls are TRBV28 and TRBJ1-1; 7 nucleotides align to TRBD1. This CDR3 is 12 amino acids long. J gave up 4 bases and V 8 bases, and 4 bases lay outside the gene matches. Germline CDR1 reads MDHEN; CDR2 reads SYDVKM.

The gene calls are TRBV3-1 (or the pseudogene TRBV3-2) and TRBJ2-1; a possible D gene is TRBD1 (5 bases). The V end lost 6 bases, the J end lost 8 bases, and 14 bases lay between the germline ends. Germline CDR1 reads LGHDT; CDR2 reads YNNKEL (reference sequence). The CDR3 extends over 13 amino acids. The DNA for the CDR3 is TGTGCCAGCAGACGGACACGTGATTATGAGCAGTTCTTC. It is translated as CASRRTRDYEQFF.

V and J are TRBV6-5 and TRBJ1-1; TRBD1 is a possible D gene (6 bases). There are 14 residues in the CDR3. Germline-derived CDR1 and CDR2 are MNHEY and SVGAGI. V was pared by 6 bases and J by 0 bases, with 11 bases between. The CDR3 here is CASSGRGLNTEAFF. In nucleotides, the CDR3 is TGTGCCAGCAGCGGCAGGGGCCTGAACACTGAAGCTTTCTTT.

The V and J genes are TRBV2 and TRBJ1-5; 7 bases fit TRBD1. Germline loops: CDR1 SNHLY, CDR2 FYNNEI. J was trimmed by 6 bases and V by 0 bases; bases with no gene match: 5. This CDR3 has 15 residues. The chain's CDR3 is CASSEARAGGQPQHF. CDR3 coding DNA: TGTGCCAGCAGTGAAGCGCGAGCAGGGGGTCAGCCCCAGCATTTT.

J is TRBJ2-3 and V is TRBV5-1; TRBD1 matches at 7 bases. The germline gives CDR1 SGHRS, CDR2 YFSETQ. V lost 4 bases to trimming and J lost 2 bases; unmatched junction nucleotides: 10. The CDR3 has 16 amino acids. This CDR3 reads CASSITGEPSTDTQYF. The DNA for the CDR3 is TGCGCCAGCAGCATCACAGGGGAACCTTCCACAGATACGCAGTATTTT.

CDR3 sequence: CASSPPGSMNTEAFF. The CDR3 bases are TGTGCCAGCAGTCCCCCGGGGAGCATGAACACTGAAGCTTTCTTT. The rearrangement joins TRBV28 to TRBJ1-1, with D unclear. This CDR3 is built from 15 residues. The germline gives CDR1 MDHEN, CDR2 SYDVKM. Trimming removed 5 bases at V and 0 bases at J, with 13 bases between.

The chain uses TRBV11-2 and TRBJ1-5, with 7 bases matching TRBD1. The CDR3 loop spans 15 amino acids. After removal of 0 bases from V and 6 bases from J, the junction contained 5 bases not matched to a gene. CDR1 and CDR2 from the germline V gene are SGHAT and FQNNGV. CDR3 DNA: TGTGCCAGCAGCTTAGAGGGAGGGGGCACTCAGCCCCAGCATTTT. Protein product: CASSLEGGGTQPQHF. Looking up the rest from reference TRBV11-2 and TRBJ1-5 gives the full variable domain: EAGVAQSPRYKIIEKRQSVAFWCNPISGHATLYWYQQILGQGPKLLIQFQNNGVVDDSQLPKDRFSAERLKGVDSTLKIQPAKLEDSAVYLCASSLEGGGTQPQHFGDGTRLSIL.

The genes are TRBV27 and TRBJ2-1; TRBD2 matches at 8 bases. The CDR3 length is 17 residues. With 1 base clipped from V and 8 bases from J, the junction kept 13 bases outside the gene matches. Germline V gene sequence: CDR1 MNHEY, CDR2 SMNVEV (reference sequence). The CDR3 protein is CASSLFVGSGDPDEQFF. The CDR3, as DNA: TGTGCCAGCAGTTTATTTGTGGGTAGCGGGGACCCCGATGAGCAGTTCTTC.

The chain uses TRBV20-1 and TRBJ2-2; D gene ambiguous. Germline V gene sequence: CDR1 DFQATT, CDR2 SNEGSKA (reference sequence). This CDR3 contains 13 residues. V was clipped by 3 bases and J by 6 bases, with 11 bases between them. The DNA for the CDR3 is TGCAGTGCTAGTCTACTCGGGCCCGGGGAGCTGTTTTTT. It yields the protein CSASLLGPGELFF.

Here the CDR3 reads CASSQRGGPRNTQYF. The CDR3 bases are TGTGCCAGCAGCCAGAGGGGAGGGCCTAGGAATACGCAGTATTTT. The chain uses TRBV28 and TRBJ2-3, with 7 bases lining up with TRBD2. Germline V lookup: CDR1 MDHEN, CDR2 SYDVKM. V was clipped by 6 bases and J by 7 bases; unmatched bases: 13. The CDR3 is made up of 15 amino acids.

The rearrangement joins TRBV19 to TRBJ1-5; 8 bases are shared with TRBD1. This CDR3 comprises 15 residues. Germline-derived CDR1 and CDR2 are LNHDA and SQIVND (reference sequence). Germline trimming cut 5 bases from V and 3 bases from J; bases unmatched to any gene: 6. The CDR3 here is CASSSWTGNNQPQHF. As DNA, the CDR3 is TGTGCCAGTAGTTCCTGGACAGGGAACAATCAGCCCCAGCATTTT.

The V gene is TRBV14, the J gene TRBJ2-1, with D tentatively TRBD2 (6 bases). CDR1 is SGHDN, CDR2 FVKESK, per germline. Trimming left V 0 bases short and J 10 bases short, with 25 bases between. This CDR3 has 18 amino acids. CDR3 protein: CASSQDLTSGEFLEEQFF. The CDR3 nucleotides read TGTGCCAGCAGCCAAGATTTGACTTCGGGGGAGTTCCTCGAGGAGCAGTTCTTC.

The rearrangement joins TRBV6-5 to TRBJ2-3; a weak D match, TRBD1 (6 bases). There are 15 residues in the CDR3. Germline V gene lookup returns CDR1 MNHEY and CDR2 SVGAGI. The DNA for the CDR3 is TGTGCAACCCGTCGGGCAGGGGATAGCACAGATACGCAGTATTTT. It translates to CATRRAGDSTDTQYF.